The TCR beta chain under discussion was sequenced for a study of human T cells and chemical hapten exposure. Trimming cost V 5 bases and J 6 bases; bases outside gene matches: 3. Germline V gives CDR1 MNHNS, CDR2 SASEGT. The length of the CDR3 is 12 residues. Each CDR3 protein gets one entry after TCRdb re-called the RACE reads with MiXCR. The table records a few hundred thousand distinct CDR3 sequences, nearly 6.5% of them present only once. Findings and limits, study-wide: PT1 expanded TCR counts correlated positively with patch test score. Among TCRs, those above 1 in 1000 frequency were unaffected by DPC sensitization. Expanded TCR sets contained significantly more large CDR3 similarity clusters than controls.

As to time point: patch test 2, 6 weeks after DPC sensitization. Treatment described: therapeutic diphenylcyclopropenone sensitization with weekly scalp DPC. A remark on this clonotype: The antigen remains undetermined.

This sequence was found in a woman between 18 and 29 years old with alopecia areata. Some clones in this sample may be carry-over from other donors' samples. The sample here was whole blood, taken in connection with sensitization to the hapten diphenylcyclopropenone (DPC). The chain links TRBV6-1 to TRBJ1-2, with 7 bases identical to TRBD1. Here the CDR3 DNA reads TGTGCCAGCAGTACGACAGGGAATGGCTACACCTTC. It translates to CASSTTGNGYTF.